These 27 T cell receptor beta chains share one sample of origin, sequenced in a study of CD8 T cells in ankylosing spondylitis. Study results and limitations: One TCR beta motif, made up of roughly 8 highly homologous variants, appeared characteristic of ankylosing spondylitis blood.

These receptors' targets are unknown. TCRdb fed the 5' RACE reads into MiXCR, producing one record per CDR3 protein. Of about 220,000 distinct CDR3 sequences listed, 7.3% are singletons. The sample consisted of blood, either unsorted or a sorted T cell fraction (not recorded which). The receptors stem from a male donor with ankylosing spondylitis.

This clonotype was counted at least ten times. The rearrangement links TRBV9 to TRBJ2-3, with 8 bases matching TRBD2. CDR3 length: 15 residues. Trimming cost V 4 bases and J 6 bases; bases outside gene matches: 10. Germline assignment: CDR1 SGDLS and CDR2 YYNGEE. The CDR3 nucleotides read TGTGCCAGCAGCACCCCCCGGGCGGGGGGTGATACGCAGTATTTT. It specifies CASSTPRAGGDTQYF. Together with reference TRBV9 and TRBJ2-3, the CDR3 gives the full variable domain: DSGVTQTPKHLITATGQRVTLRCSPRSGDLSVYWYQQSLDQGLQFLIQYYNGEERAKGNILERFSAQQFPDLHSELNLSSLELGDSALYFCASSTPRAGGDTQYFGPGTRLTVL.

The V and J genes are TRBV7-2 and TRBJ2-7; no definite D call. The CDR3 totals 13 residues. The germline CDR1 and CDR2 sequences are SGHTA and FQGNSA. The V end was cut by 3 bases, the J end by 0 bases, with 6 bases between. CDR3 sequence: CASSFGPSYEQYF. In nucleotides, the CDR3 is TGTGCCAGCAGCTTCGGGCCCTCCTACGAGCAGTACTTC.

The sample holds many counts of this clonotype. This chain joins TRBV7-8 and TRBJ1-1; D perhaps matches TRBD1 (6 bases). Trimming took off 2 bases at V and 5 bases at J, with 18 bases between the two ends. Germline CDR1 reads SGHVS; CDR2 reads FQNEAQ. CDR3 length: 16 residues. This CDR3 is CASSLKGGFIRTEAFF. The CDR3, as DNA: TGTGCCAGCAGCTTAAAAGGGGGGTTTATAAGGACTGAAGCTTTCTTT.

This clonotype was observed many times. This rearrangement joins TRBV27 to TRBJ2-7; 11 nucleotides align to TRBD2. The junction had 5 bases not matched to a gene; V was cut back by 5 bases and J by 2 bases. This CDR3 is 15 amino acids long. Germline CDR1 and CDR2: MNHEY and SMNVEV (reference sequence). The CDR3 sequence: CASSIGTSGAYEQYF. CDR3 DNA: TGTGCCAGCAGTATCGGGACTAGCGGAGCCTACGAGCAGTACTTC.

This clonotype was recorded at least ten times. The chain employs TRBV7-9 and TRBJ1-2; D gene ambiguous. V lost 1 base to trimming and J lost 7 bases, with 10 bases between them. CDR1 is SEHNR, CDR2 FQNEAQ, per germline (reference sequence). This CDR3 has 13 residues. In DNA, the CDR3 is TGTGCCAGCAGCTTAGGGGCAGGCCCTGGCTACACCTTC. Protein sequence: CASSLGAGPGYTF.

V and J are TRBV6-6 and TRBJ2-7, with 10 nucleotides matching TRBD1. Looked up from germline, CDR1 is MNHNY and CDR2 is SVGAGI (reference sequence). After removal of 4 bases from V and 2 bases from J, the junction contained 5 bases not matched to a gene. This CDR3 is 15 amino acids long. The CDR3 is CASSSGTGAAYEQYF. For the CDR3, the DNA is TGTGCCAGCAGTTCCGGGACAGGGGCCGCCTACGAGCAGTACTTC.

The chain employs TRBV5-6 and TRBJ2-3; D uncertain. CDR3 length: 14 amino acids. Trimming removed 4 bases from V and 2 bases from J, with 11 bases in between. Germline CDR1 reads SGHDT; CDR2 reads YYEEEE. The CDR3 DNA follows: TGTGCCAGCAGCCTGTCGCGGTTCACAGATACGCAGTATTTT. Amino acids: CASSLSRFTDTQYF.

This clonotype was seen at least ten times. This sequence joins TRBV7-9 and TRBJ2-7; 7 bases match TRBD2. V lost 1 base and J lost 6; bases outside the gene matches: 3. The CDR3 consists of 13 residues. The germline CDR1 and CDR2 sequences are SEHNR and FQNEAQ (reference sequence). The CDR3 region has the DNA TGTGCCAGCAGCTTAGGCGGGGGTGGCGAGCAGTACTTC. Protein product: CASSLGGGGEQYF.

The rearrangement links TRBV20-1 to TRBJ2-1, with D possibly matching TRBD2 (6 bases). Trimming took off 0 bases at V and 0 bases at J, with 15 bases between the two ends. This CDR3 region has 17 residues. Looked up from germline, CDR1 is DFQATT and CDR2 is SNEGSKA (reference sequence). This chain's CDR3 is CSAREGSGQSSYNEQFF. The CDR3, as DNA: TGCAGTGCTAGAGAGGGTAGCGGCCAGAGCTCCTACAATGAGCAGTTCTTC.

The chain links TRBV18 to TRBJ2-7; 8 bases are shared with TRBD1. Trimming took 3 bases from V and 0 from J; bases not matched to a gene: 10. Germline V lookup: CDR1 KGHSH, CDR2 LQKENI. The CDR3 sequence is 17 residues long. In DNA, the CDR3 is TGTGCCAGCTCACCTTCCCATGGACAGGGAATCTCCTACGAGCAGTACTTC. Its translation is CASSPSHGQGISYEQYF.

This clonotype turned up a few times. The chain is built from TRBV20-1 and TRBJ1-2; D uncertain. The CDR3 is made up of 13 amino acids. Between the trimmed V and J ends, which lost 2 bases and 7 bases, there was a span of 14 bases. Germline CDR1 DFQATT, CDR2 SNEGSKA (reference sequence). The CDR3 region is CSARISRLRGYTF. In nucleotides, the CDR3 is TGCAGTGCTAGAATTTCCAGGCTTCGTGGCTACACCTTC.

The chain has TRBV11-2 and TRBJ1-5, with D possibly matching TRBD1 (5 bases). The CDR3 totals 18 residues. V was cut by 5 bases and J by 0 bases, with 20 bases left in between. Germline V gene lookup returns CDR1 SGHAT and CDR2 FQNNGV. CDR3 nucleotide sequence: TGTGCCAGCAGCCCTGGGTGGGACGGCGACTATAGCAATCAGCCCCAGCATTTT. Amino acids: CASSPGWDGDYSNQPQHF. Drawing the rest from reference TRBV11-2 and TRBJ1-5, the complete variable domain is EAGVAQSPRYKIIEKRQSVAFWCNPISGHATLYWYQQILGQGPKLLIQFQNNGVVDDSQLPKDRFSAERLKGVDSTLKIQPAKLEDSAVYLCASSPGWDGDYSNQPQHFGDGTRLSIL.

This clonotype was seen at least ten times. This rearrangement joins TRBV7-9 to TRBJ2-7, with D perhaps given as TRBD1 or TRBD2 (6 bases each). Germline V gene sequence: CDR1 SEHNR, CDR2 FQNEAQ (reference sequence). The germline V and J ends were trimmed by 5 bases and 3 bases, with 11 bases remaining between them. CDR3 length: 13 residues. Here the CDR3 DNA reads TGTGCCAGCAGCCCCGGAGGGGGCTACGAGCAGTACTTC. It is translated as CASSPGGGYEQYF.

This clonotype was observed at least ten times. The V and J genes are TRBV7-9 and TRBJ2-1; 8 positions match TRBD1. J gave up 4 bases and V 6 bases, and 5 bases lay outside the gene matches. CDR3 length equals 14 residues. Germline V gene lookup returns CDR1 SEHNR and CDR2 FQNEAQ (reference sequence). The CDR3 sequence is CASRGGQEYNEQFF. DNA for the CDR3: TGTGCCAGCAGGGGGGGACAGGAGTACAATGAGCAGTTCTTC.

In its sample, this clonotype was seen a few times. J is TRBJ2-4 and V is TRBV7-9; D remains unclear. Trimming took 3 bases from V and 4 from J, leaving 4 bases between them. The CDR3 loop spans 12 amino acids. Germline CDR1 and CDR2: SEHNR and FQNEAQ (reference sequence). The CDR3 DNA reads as TGTGCCAGCAGCTTTGGGAAAAACATTCAGTACTTC. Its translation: CASSFGKNIQYF.

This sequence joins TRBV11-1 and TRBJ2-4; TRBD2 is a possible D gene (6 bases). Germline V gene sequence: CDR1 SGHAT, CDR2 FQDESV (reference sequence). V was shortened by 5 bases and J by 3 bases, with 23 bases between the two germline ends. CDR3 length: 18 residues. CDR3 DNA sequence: TGTGCCAGCAGCCCCCGGGGAGGACCACCGGACCACAAAAACATTCAGTACTTC. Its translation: CASSPRGGPPDHKNIQYF.

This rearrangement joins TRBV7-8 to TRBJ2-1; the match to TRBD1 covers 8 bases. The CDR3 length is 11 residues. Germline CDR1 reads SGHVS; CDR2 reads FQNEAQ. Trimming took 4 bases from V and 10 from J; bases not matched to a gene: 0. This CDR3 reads CASSWDREQFF. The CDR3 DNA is TGTGCCAGCAGCTGGGACAGGGAGCAGTTCTTC.

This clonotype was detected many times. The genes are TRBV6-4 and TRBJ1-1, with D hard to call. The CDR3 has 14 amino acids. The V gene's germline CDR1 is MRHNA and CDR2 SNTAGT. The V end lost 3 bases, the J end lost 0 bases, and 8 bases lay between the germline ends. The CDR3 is CASSESRLNTEAFF. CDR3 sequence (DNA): TGTGCCAGCAGTGAGAGTCGACTGAACACTGAAGCTTTCTTT.

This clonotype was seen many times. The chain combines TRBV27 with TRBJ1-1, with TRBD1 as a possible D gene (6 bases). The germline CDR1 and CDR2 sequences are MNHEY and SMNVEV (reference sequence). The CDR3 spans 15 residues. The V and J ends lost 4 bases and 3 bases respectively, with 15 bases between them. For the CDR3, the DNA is TGTGCCAGCAGTTCCCATGCGCAGGGGTACACTGAAGCTTTCTTT. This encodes CASSSHAQGYTEAFF.

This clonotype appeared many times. The CDR3 protein is CAISEGSPLGQPQHF. The CDR3 DNA is TGTGCCATCAGTGAGGGGTCCCCCTTGGGTCAGCCCCAGCATTTT. V is TRBV10-3 and J is TRBJ1-5; D call uncertain. Trimming shortened V by 2 bases and J by 6 bases, and 14 bases separated the two germline ends. Germline V lookup: CDR1 ENHRY, CDR2 SYGVKD. The CDR3 sequence is 15 residues long.

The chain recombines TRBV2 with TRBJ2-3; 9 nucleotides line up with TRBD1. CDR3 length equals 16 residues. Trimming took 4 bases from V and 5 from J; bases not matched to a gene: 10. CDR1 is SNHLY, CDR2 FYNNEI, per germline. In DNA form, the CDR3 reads TGTGCCAGCAGTGTGATCGGGACAGGGCAGGTAGATACGCAGTATTTT. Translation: CASSVIGTGQVDTQYF.

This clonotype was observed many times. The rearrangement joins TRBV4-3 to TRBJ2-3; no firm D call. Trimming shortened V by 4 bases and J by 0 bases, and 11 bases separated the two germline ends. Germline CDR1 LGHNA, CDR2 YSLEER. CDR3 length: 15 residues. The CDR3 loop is CASSPRDSSTDTQYF. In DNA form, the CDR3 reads TGCGCCAGCAGCCCCCGCGACTCCAGCACAGATACGCAGTATTTT.

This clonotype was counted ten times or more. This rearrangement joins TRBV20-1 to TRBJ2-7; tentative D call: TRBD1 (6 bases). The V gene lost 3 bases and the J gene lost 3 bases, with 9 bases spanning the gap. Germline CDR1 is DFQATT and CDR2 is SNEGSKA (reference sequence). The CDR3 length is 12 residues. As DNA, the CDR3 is TGCAGTGCTAGGGACAGCCTCTACGAGCAGTACTTC. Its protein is CSARDSLYEQYF.

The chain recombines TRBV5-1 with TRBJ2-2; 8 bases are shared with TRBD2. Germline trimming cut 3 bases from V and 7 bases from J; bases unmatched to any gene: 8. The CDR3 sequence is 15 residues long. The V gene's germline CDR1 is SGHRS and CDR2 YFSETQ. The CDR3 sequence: CASSSPGGRSGELFF. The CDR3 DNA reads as TGCGCCAGCAGCTCCCCGGGAGGGCGGAGCGGGGAGCTGTTTTTT.

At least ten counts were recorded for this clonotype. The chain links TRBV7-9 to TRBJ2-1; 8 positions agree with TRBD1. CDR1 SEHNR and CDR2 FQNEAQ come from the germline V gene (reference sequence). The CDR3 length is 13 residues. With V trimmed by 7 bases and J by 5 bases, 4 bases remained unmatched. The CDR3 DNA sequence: TGTGCCAGCAAGGACAGGGAAAACAATGAGCAGTTCTTC. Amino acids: CASKDRENNEQFF.

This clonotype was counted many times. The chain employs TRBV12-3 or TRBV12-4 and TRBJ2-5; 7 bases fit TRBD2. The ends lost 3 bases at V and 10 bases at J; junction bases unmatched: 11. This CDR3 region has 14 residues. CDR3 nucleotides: TGTGCCAGCAGTTTTGTAGTAGCGGGCCTGGACCAGTACTTC. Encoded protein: CASSFVVAGLDQYF.

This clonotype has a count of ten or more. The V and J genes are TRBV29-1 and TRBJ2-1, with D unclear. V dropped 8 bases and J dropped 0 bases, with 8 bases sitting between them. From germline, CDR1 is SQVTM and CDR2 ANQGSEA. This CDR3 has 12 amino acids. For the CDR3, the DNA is TGCAGCCCAGTTGGCTCCTACAATGAGCAGTTCTTC. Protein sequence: CSPVGSYNEQFF.